The 4 T cell receptor beta chains in this list originate from one sample, sequenced in a study of blood T cell repertoires in COVID-19. Sequencing used immunoSEQ multiplex PCR; TCRdb keeps in-frame clones, though not all of them. Of roughly 200,000 clones listed, about 83% are singletons. The specimen was peripheral blood. The receptors stem from a woman in her 30s with COVID-19, enrolled during active disease.

This chain connects TRBV5-1 to TRBJ2-1; 14 bases are shared with TRBD2. The CDR3 runs to 17 residues. The V segment lost 4 bases and the J segment 4 bases; nucleotides outside the gene matches: 7. Germline CDR1 and CDR2: SGHRS and YFSETQ. This CDR3 is CASSAGTSGGFYNEQFF. The CDR3 region has the DNA TGCGCCAGCAGCGCCGGGACTAGCGGGGGATTTTACAATGAGCAGTTCTTC.

The chain links TRBV5-1 to TRBJ1-2; no definite D call. The ends were cut back, 4 bases at V and 6 bases at J, with 13 bases in the middle. The germline V gene has CDR1 SGHRS and CDR2 YFSETQ. The CDR3 length is 13 residues. The CDR3 protein is CASSPRTYDGYTF. The DNA for the CDR3 is TGCGCCAGCAGCCCACGGACTTATGATGGCTACACCTTC.

The gene calls are TRBV30 and TRBJ1-5, with 9 bases identical to TRBD1. The length of the CDR3 is 14 residues. Germline lookup yields CDR1 GTSNPN and CDR2 SVGIG (reference sequence). V lost 5 bases and J lost 7; bases outside the gene matches: 9. CDR3 DNA sequence: TGTGCCTGGGACCCGGGACAGGGTCAACAGCCCCAGCATTTT. It encodes CAWDPGQGQQPQHF.

The V and J genes are TRBV4-1 and TRBJ2-7; 10 bases agree with TRBD2. Germline trimming cut 1 base from V and 2 bases from J; bases unmatched to any gene: 2. This CDR3 region has 15 residues. The germline gives CDR1 MGHRA, CDR2 YSYEKL. The CDR3 nucleotides are TGCGCCAGCAGCCAAGCTAGCGGGGGTCCCTACGAGCAGTACTTC. Translating it yields CASSQASGGPYEQYF.